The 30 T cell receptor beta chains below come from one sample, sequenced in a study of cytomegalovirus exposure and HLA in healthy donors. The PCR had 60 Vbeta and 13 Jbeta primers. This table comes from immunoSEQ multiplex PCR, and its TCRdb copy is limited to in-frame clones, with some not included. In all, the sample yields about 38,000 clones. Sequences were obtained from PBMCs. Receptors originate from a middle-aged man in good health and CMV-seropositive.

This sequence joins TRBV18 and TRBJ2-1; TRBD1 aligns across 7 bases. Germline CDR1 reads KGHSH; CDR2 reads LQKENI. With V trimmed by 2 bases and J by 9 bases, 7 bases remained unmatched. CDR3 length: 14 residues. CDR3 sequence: CASSPRDRPIEQFF. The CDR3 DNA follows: TGTGCCAGCTCACCAAGGGACAGACCAATTGAGCAGTTCTTC. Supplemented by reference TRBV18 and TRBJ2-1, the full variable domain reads NAGVMQNPRHLVRRRGQEARLRCSPMKGHSHVYWYRQLPEEGLKFMVYLQKENIIDESGMPKERFSAEFPKEGPSILRIQQVVRGDSAAYFCASSPRDRPIEQFFGPGTRLTVL.

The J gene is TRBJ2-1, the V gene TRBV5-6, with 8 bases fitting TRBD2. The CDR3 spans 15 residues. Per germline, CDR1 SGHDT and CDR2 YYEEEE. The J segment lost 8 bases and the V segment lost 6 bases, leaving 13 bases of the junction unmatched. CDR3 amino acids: CASTSSSGSGDEQFF. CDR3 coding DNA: TGTGCCAGCACCTCATCGAGCGGGAGTGGCGATGAGCAGTTCTTC.

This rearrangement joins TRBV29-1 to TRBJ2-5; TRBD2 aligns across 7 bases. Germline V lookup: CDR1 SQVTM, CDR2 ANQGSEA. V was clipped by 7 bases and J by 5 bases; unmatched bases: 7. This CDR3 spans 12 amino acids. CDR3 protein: CSGGGGGETQYF. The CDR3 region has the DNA TGCAGCGGTGGGGGGGGTGGGGAGACCCAGTACTTC.

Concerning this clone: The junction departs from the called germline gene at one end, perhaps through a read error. This chain's CDR3 is CASSTSQTGSSHNEQFF. CDR3 sequence (DNA): TGCGCCAGCAGCACCTCCCAGACAGGGAGCTCCCACAATGAGCAGTTCTTC. The chain is built from TRBV5-1 and TRBJ2-1; 7 bases are a match to TRBD1. Germline V gene data show CDR1 as SGHRS and CDR2 as YFSETQ. The CDR3 contains 17 residues. Full variable domain (rest looked up from reference TRBV5-1 and TRBJ2-1): KAGVTQTPRYLIKTRGQQVTLSCSPISGHRSVSWYQQTPGQGLQFLFEYFSETQRNKGNFPGRFSGRQFSNSRSEMNVSTLELGDSALYLCASSTSQTGSSHNEQFFGPGTRLTVL.

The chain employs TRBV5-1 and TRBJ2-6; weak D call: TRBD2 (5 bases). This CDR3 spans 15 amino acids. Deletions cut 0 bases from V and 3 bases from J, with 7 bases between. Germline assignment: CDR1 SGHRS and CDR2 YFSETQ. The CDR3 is CASSLAGGGANVLTF. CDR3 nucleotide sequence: TGCGCCAGCAGCTTGGCCGGAGGTGGGGCCAACGTCCTGACTTTC.

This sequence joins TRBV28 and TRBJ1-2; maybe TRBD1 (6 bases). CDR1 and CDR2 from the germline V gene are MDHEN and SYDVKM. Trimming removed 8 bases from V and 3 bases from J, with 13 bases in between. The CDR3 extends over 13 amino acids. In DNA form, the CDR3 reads TGTGCCAGCTGTCTAGGGGGGGACTATGGCTACACCTTC. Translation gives CASCLGGDYGYTF.

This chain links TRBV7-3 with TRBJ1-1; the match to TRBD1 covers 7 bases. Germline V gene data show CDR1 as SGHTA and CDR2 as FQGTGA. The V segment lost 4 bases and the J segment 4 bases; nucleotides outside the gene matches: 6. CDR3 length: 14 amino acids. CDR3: CASSSGGLGTEAFF. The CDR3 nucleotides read TGTGCCAGCAGCTCAGGGGGGTTGGGCACTGAAGCTTTCTTT. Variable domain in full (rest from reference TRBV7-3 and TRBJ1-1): GAGVSQTPSNKVTEKGKYVELRCDPISGHTALYWYRQSLGQGPEFLIYFQGTGAADDSGLPNDRFFAVRPEGSVSTLKIQRTERGDSAVYLCASSSGGLGTEAFFGQGTRLTVV.

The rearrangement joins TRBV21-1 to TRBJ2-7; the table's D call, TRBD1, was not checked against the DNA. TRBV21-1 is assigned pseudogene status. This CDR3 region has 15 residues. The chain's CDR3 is CASSKVEGASYEQYF. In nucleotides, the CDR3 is TGTGCCAGCAGCAAAGTAGAGGGGGCCTCCTACGAGCAGTACTTC.

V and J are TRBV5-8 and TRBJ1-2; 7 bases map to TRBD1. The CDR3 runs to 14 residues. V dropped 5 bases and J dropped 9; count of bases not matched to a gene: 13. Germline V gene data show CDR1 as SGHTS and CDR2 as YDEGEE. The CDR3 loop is CASRPYGTAFRYTF. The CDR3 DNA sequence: TGTGCCAGCAGACCTTATGGGACAGCTTTTCGCTACACCTTC.

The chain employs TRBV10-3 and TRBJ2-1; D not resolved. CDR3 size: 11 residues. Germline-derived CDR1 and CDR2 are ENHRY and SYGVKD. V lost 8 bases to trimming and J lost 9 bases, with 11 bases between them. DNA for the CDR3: TGTGCCATCGGAGAAACGCGTGAGCAGTTCTTC. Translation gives CAIGETREQFF.

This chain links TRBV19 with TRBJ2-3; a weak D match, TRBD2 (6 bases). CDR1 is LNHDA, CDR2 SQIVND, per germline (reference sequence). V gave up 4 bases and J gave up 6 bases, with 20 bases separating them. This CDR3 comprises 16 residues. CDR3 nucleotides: TGTGCCAGTAGTACTACCTGGAGGGATCGGCGGGATACGCAGTATTTT. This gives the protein CASSTTWRDRRDTQYF.

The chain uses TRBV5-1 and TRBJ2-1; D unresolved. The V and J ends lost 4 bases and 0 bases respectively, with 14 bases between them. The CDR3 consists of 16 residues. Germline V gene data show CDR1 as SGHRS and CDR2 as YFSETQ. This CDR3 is CASSPLGSNSYNEQFF. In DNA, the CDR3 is TGCGCCAGCAGCCCCCTGGGCTCAAACTCCTACAATGAGCAGTTCTTC. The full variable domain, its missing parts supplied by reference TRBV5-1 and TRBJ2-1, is KAGVTQTPRYLIKTRGQQVTLSCSPISGHRSVSWYQQTPGQGLQFLFEYFSETQRNKGNFPGRFSGRQFSNSRSEMNVSTLELGDSALYLCASSPLGSNSYNEQFFGPGTRLTVL.

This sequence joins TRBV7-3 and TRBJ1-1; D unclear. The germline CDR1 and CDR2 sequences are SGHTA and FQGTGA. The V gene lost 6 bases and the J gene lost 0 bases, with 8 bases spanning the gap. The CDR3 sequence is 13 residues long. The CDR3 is CASRASLNTEAFF. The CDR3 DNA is TGTGCCAGCAGGGCAAGTTTGAACACTGAAGCTTTCTTT.

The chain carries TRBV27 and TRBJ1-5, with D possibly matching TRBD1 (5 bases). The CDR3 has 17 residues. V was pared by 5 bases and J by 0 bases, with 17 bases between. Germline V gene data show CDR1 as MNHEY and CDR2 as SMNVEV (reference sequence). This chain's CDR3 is CASSLPAAGISNQPQHF. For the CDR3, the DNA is TGTGCCAGCAGTCTCCCGGCGGCAGGGATTAGCAATCAGCCCCAGCATTTT.

CDR3 protein: CASSPWGLAGGEQFF. Written as DNA, the CDR3 is TGTGCCAGCAGCCCCTGGGGACTAGCGGGAGGTGAGCAGTTCTTC. V is TRBV7-2 and J is TRBJ2-1; 15 bases line up with TRBD2. Losses at the gene ends were 5 bases for V and 9 bases for J; bases not matched to a gene: 5. CDR1 is SGHTA, CDR2 FQGNSA, per germline. The CDR3 is made up of 15 amino acids.

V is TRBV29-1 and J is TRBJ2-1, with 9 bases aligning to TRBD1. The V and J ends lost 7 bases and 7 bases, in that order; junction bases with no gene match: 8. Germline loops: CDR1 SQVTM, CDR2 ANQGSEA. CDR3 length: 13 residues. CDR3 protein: CSALGQGGNEQFF. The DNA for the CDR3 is TGCAGCGCCCTGGGACAGGGTGGGAATGAGCAGTTCTTC.

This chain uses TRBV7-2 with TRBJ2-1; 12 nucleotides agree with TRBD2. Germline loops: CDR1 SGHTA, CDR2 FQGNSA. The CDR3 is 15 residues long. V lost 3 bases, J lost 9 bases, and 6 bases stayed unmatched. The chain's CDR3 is CASSFTGLAGAEQFF. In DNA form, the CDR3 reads TGTGCCAGCAGCTTCACGGGACTAGCGGGCGCTGAGCAGTTCTTC.

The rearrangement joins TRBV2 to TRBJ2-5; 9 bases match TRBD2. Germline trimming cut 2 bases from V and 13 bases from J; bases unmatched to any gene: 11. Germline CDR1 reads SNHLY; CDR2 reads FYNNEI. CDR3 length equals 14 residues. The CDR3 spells CASSESPREGHPYF. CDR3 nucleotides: TGTGCCAGCAGTGAATCCCCGCGGGAGGGCCATCCGTACTTC.

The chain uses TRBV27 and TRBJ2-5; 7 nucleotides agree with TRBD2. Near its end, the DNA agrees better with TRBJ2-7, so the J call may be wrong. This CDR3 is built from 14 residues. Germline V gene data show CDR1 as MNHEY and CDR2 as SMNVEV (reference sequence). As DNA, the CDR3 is TGTGCCAGCAGTTTCCTGGGGACTACCTACGAGCAGTACTTC. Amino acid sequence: CASSFLGTTYEQYF.

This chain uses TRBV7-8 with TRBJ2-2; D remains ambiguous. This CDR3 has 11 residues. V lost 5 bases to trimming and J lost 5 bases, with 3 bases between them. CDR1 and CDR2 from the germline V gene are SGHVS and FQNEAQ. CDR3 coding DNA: TGTGCCAGCAGCCGTACCGGGGAGCTGTTTTTT. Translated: CASSRTGELFF.

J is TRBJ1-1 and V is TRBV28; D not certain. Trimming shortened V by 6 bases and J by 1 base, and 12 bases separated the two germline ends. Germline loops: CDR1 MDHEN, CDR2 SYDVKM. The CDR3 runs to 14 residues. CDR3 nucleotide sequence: TGTGCCAGCAGGTTGAGAAACCCGAACACTGAAGCTTTCTTT. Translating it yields CASRLRNPNTEAFF.

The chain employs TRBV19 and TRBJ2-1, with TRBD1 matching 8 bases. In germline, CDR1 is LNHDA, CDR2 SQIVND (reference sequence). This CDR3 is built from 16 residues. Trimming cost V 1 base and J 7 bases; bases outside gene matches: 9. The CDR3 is CASSIGSRGRGNEQFF. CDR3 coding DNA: TGTGCCAGTAGTATAGGAAGCAGGGGGCGCGGGAATGAGCAGTTCTTC.

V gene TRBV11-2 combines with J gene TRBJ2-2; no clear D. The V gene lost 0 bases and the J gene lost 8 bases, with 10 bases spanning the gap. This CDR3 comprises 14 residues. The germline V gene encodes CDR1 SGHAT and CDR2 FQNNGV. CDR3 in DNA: TGTGCCAGCAGCTTAGAACCCCTTGCGGGGGAGCTGTTTTTT. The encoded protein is CASSLEPLAGELFF. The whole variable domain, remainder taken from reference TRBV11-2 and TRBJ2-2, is EAGVAQSPRYKIIEKRQSVAFWCNPISGHATLYWYQQILGQGPKLLIQFQNNGVVDDSQLPKDRFSAERLKGVDSTLKIQPAKLEDSAVYLCASSLEPLAGELFFGEGSRLTVL.

The CDR3 sequence is CASSYTTSGWETQYF. CDR3 sequence (DNA): TGTGCCAGCAGTTACACGACTAGCGGATGGGAGACCCAGTACTTC. The chain links TRBV6-5 to TRBJ2-5; the match to TRBD2 covers 9 bases. V gave up 2 bases and J gave up 5 bases; unmatched junction bases: 6. CDR3 size: 15 residues. Germline V gene data show CDR1 as MNHEY and CDR2 as SVGAGI.

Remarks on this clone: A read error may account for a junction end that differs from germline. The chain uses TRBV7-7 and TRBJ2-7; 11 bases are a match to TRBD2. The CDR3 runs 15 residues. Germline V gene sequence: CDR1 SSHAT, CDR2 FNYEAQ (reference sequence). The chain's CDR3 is CASSSTSGSIHEQYF. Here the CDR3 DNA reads TGTGCTAGCAGCTCCACTAGCGGGAGTATCCACGAGCAGTACTTC.

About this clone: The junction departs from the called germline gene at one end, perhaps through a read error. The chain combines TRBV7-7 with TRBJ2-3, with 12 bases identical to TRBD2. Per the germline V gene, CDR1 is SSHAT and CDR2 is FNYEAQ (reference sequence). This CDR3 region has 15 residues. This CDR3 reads CASSQGLAGPDTQYF. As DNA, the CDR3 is TGTGCTAGCAGCCAAGGACTAGCGGGGCCGGATACGCAGTATTTT.

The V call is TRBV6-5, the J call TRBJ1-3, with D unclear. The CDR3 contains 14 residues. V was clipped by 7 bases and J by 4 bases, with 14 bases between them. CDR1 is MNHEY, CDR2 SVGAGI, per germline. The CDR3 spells CASKSGLSGNTIYF. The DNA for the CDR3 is TGTGCCAGCAAATCTGGACTTTCCGGAAACACCATATATTTT.

DNA for the CDR3: TGTGCCAGCACCGAGTCAGCGGAAGAGACCCAGTACTTC. It is translated as CASTESAEETQYF. The chain employs TRBV7-9 and TRBJ2-5; possible D gene TRBD2, 5 bases. The V and J ends lost 7 bases and 3 bases respectively, with 12 bases between them. CDR1 and CDR2 (germline): SEHNR, FQNEAQ (reference sequence). The CDR3 is 13 residues long.

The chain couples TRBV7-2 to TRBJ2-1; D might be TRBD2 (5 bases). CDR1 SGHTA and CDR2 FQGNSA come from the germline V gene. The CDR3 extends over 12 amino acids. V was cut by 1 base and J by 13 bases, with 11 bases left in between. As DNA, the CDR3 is TGTGCCAGCAGCTTAGTGGCGGGCCCACAGTTCTTC. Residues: CASSLVAGPQFF.

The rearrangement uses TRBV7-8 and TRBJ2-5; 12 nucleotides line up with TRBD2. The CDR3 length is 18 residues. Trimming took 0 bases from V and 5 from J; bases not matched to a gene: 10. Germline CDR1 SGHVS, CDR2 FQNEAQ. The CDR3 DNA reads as TGTGCCAGCAGCTTAGCGGGGGCTAGCGGGAGGGCCAGGGAGACCCAGTACTTC. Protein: CASSLAGASGRARETQYF.